A single sample is the source of the 18 T cell receptor beta chains below, sequenced in a study of T cells in Graves' hyperthyroidism and ophthalmopathy. The investigators amplified TCR beta CDR3 regions from RNA transcripts. TCR CDR3 regions were first amplified by RT-PCR with HTBI primers. MiXCR, run by TCRdb on the multiplex PCR reads, gives a single entry per CDR3 protein. The sample holds hundreds of thousands of distinct CDR3 sequences, about 15% seen once. The sample consisted of blood. The receptor set was obtained from a woman in her 40s with Graves' ophthalmopathy.

The chain has TRBV24-1 and TRBJ2-7; D is uncertain. Germline assignment: CDR1 KGHDR and CDR2 SFDVKD. CDR3 length equals 15 residues. V gave up 7 bases and J gave up 2 bases, with 17 bases separating them. CDR3 bases: TGTGCCACCAGGTGTCCACGGGTTGGACCCTACGAGCAGTACTTC. Its protein is CATRCPRVGPYEQYF.

The chain uses TRBV6-2 or TRBV6-3 and TRBJ2-5; maybe TRBD1 (6 bases). CDR1 is MNHEY, CDR2 SVGEGT, per germline. The CDR3 has 17 residues. The germline V and J ends were trimmed by 0 bases and 5 bases, with 19 bases remaining between them. The DNA for the CDR3 is TGTGCCAGCAGTTACTCGTCTACAGGGATTTCGGGGGAGACCCAGTACTTC. Translated: CASSYSSTGISGETQYF.

There are many counts of this clonotype. The V and J genes are TRBV12-3 or TRBV12-4 and TRBJ2-7, with 7 bases identical to TRBD1. The ends lost 7 bases at V and 5 bases at J; junction bases unmatched: 11. There are 14 residues in the CDR3. The chain's CDR3 is CASKLNRGNHEQYF. The CDR3 DNA reads as TGTGCCAGCAAACTGAACAGGGGTAACCACGAGCAGTACTTC.

This clonotype was observed a handful of times. The rearrangement joins TRBV28 to TRBJ1-5; no reliable D call. V was trimmed by 5 bases and J by 5 bases, leaving 13 bases between them. This CDR3 contains 14 residues. Per germline, CDR1 MDHEN and CDR2 SYDVKM. This chain's CDR3 is CASSPGFMDQPQHF. In DNA, the CDR3 is TGTGCCAGCAGTCCCGGGTTTATGGATCAGCCCCAGCATTTT.

This clonotype was seen repeatedly, ten times or more. The chain carries TRBV6-5 and TRBJ2-7, with D perhaps TRBD1 (6 bases). CDR1 and CDR2 from the germline V gene are MNHEY and SVGAGI. With 2 bases removed from V and 0 bases from J, the gap between germline ends came to 11 bases. The CDR3 sequence is 15 residues long. The CDR3 loop reads CASSYITGSSYEQYF. The CDR3 bases are TGTGCCAGCAGTTACATAACAGGGAGCTCCTACGAGCAGTACTTC.

This clonotype was seen repeatedly, ten times or more. V and J are TRBV6-2 or TRBV6-3 and TRBJ2-7; no reliable D call. The CDR3 runs to 14 residues. Germline lookup yields CDR1 MNHEY and CDR2 SVGEGT. Trimming removed 5 bases from V and 0 bases from J, with 11 bases in between. As DNA, the CDR3 is TGTGCCAGCAGTAAGGACGGTTACTCCTACGAGCAGTACTTC. Translation gives CASSKDGYSYEQYF.

This clonotype was observed a handful of times. The gene calls are TRBV15 and TRBJ2-4, with 8 bases matching TRBD2. CDR1 is LNHNV, CDR2 YYDKDF, per germline (reference sequence). CDR3 size: 16 residues. After removal of 1 base from V and 9 bases from J, the junction contained 11 bases not matched to a gene. Here the CDR3 DNA reads TGTGCCACCAGCAGAGGCGGGGGGACCAAGGGGCTCATTCAGTACTTC. Its protein is CATSRGGGTKGLIQYF.

The table lists this clonotype with many counts. The chain joins TRBV6-2 or TRBV6-3 to TRBJ2-5; maybe TRBD1 (5 bases). Germline CDR1 is MNHEY and CDR2 is SVGEGT. Between the trimmed V and J ends, which lost 6 bases and 3 bases, there was a span of 17 bases. The CDR3 is 15 amino acids. CDR3 nucleotides: TGTGCCAGCAGCCCATTCAGGACGGACAAAGAGACCCAGTACTTC. Its translation: CASSPFRTDKETQYF.

The sample holds many counts of this clonotype. The J gene is TRBJ1-1, the V gene TRBV30, with a tentative D call TRBD1 (5 bases). Germline CDR1 GTSNPN, CDR2 SVGIG (reference sequence). This CDR3 region has 11 residues. With 1 base removed from V and 7 bases from J, the gap between germline ends came to 7 bases. CDR3 sequence reads: CAWSDDSEAFF. CDR3 DNA sequence: TGTGCCTGGAGTGACGACAGTGAAGCTTTCTTT.

This clonotype was detected many times. The rearrangement uses TRBV2 and TRBJ2-7, with 8 positions matching TRBD1. Germline V gene sequence: CDR1 SNHLY, CDR2 FYNNEI. The CDR3 sequence is 15 residues long. Losses at the gene ends were 7 bases for V and 0 bases for J; bases not matched to a gene: 8. The CDR3 sequence is CASTKGQGGSYEQYF. The CDR3 DNA reads as TGTGCCAGCACAAAAGGACAGGGAGGCTCCTACGAGCAGTACTTC.

This clonotype came up many times. V usage is TRBV11-2 and J usage is TRBJ2-7; a weak D match, TRBD2 (6 bases). This CDR3 has 14 residues. Between the trimmed V and J ends, which lost 5 bases and 7 bases, there was a span of 18 bases. Germline assignment: CDR1 SGHAT and CDR2 FQNNGV. Here the CDR3 reads CASSKGPSGWEQYF. In DNA form, the CDR3 reads TGTGCCAGCAGCAAGGGACCGAGCGGGTGGGAGCAGTACTTC.

The chain carries TRBV30 and TRBJ2-7; 11 nucleotides match TRBD1. Trimming at V came to 4 bases and at J to 3 bases, leaving 14 bases not matched to a gene. This CDR3 has 17 amino acids. The germline V gene has CDR1 GTSNPN and CDR2 SVGIG (reference sequence). CDR3 region: CAWINDYSGTGGYEQYF. DNA of the CDR3: TGTGCCTGGATTAACGACTACTCCGGGACAGGGGGCTACGAGCAGTACTTC.

This clonotype has a count of ten or more. V usage is TRBV30 and J usage is TRBJ2-7, with D perhaps matching TRBD1 (5 bases). Per the germline V gene, CDR1 is GTSNPN and CDR2 is SVGIG (reference sequence). V was clipped by 2 bases and J by 3 bases, with 11 bases between them. CDR3 length: 13 amino acids. CDR3 sequence reads: CAWSQGASYEQYF. The CDR3 bases are TGTGCCTGGAGTCAAGGGGCAAGCTACGAGCAGTACTTC.

This clonotype showed up just a few times. This chain uses TRBV20-1 with TRBJ2-2; TRBD2 agrees at 7 bases. CDR3 length: 15 residues. Germline-derived CDR1 and CDR2 are DFQATT and SNEGSKA (reference sequence). V trimming: 6 bases; J trimming: 6 bases; junction bases outside the gene matches: 13. This CDR3 reads CSAGGYNSFSGELFF. The CDR3 DNA reads TGCAGTGCGGGAGGGTACAACTCGTTTTCCGGGGAGCTGTTTTTT.

The CDR3 bases are TGCAGCGTTGAAAGGGAGGCGGGCACCGGGGAGCTGTTTTTT. Protein: CSVEREAGTGELFF. The chain employs TRBV29-1 and TRBJ2-2, with D tentatively TRBD2 (6 bases). CDR3 size: 14 residues. V lost 2 bases and J lost 4, with 11 bases in between. CDR1 is SQVTM and CDR2 is ANQGSEA in the germline V gene.

This clonotype appeared many times. The chain joins TRBV29-1 to TRBJ2-5; TRBD2 matches 11 bases. This CDR3 region has 18 residues. Trimming took 5 bases from V and 3 from J; bases not matched to a gene: 17. Germline V lookup: CDR1 SQVTM, CDR2 ANQGSEA. CDR3 nucleotides: TGCAGCGTTCCGACCGGGACTAGCGGACCGGGTGGGGAAGAGACCCAGTACTTC. Protein: CSVPTGTSGPGGEETQYF.

This clonotype was observed a few times. V usage is TRBV5-1 and J usage is TRBJ2-7, with TRBD1 matching over 7 bases. With V trimmed by 1 base and J by 2 bases, 3 bases remained unmatched. Germline-derived CDR1 and CDR2 are SGHRS and YFSETQ. The CDR3 is made up of 14 amino acids. The CDR3 protein is CASSLQGVPYEQYF. DNA of the CDR3: TGCGCCAGCAGCTTGCAGGGGGTACCCTACGAGCAGTACTTC. Supplemented by reference TRBV5-1 and TRBJ2-7, the full variable domain reads KAGVTQTPRYLIKTRGQQVTLSCSPISGHRSVSWYQQTPGQGLQFLFEYFSETQRNKGNFPGRFSGRQFSNSRSEMNVSTLELGDSALYLCASSLQGVPYEQYFGPGTRLTVT.

This clonotype was recorded a few times. The J gene is TRBJ1-5, the V gene TRBV29-1, with 7 bases that match TRBD1. This CDR3 contains 15 residues. V shed 4 bases and J 5 bases; nucleotides not matched to a gene: 11. From germline, CDR1 is SQVTM and CDR2 ANQGSEA. The CDR3 region is CSVAFTGAGDQPQHF. DNA for the CDR3: TGCAGCGTTGCCTTCACAGGGGCAGGGGATCAGCCCCAGCATTTT.